This T cell receptor (beta chain) was recovered during a study of T-cell reconstitution after alpha-beta-depleted transplantation in children. General study findings and limits: Diversity of TCRbeta at day 60 was high in some patients, arising from surviving recipient T cells and thymic progenitors. The authors attributed T-cell counts and diversity one year after transplant mostly to newly produced T cells. There were reportedly several hundred expanded graft clones from which alpha-beta T cells came about two months after transplant.

V was clipped by 4 bases and J by 0 bases, with 10 bases between them. CDR3 length: 16 amino acids. Germline assignment: CDR1 MGHRA and CDR2 YSYEKL. In this sample, this clonotype turned up many times. What it binds is unknown. A TCRbeta library incorporating unique molecular identifiers was prepared. TCRdb re-derived calls from the PCR reads in MiXCR, one entry per CDR3 protein. The sample records 200,000 to 250,000 distinct CDR3 sequences, around 7.5% being singletons. This clonotype was sampled from a male patient aged 10 to 17 who had a stem cell transplant for acute lymphoblastic leukemia, so the T cells may come from the graft donor. Material: PBMCs, mostly from graft donor cells, obtained 180 days after TCRalphabeta/CD19-depleted stem cell transplant. V is TRBV4-1 and J is TRBJ1-6; no clear D gene. The CDR3 bases are TGCGCCAGCAGCCCCCACCAGAGCTCCTATAATTCACCCCTCCACTTT. It is translated as CASSPHQSSYNSPLHF.